These 26 T cell receptor beta chains share one sample of origin, sequenced in a study of CD4+ T cells in melanoma. Produced via immunoSEQ multiplex PCR; TCRdb's table is partial and in-frame only. This repertoire shows about 20,000 clones, more than 70% found once; its top ten account for over 9.5%. The receptors come from a human donor with melanoma.

The chain recombines TRBV5-1 with TRBJ2-7; 8 positions agree with TRBD1. Per germline, CDR1 SGHRS and CDR2 YFSETQ. The CDR3 is made up of 14 amino acids. The trim removed 1 base at V and 7 bases at J, leaving 7 bases unmatched. The CDR3 region is CASSLLTGVREQYF. The DNA of the CDR3 is TGCGCCAGCAGCTTGTTGACAGGGGTGAGGGAGCAGTACTTC. The whole variable domain, remainder taken from reference TRBV5-1 and TRBJ2-7, is KAGVTQTPRYLIKTRGQQVTLSCSPISGHRSVSWYQQTPGQGLQFLFEYFSETQRNKGNFPGRFSGRQFSNSRSEMNVSTLELGDSALYLCASSLLTGVREQYFGPGTRLTVT.

The V call is TRBV19, the J call TRBJ1-1; tentatively, D is TRBD1 (6 bases). This CDR3 spans 15 amino acids. Trimming pared 3 bases from V and 0 bases from J, leaving 11 bases between. CDR1 and CDR2 from the germline V gene are LNHDA and SQIVND (reference sequence). This CDR3 reads CASSIRAGVNTEAFF. In nucleotides, the CDR3 is TGTGCCAGTAGTATCCGGGCAGGGGTGAACACTGAAGCTTTCTTT. Full variable domain (missing parts from reference TRBV19 and TRBJ1-1): DGGITQSPKYLFRKEGQNVTLSCEQNLNHDAMYWYRQDPGQGLRLIYYSQIVNDFQKGDIAEGYSVSREKKESFPLTVTSAQKNPTAFYLCASSIRAGVNTEAFFGQGTRLTVV.

This clone was picked up one time. The chain recombines TRBV27 with TRBJ2-3; D remains ambiguous. This CDR3 region has 15 residues. V shed 0 bases and J shed 2 bases, with 9 bases lying between them. CDR1 and CDR2 from the germline V gene are MNHEY and SMNVEV (reference sequence). DNA for the CDR3: TGTGCCAGCAGTTTATCTCCGGCCCCCACAGATACGCAGTATTTT. Translating gives CASSLSPAPTDTQYF.

V is TRBV6-5 and J is TRBJ1-5; D gene unclear. V was clipped by 2 bases and J by 7 bases, with 9 bases between them. This CDR3 has 13 residues. Germline V lookup: CDR1 MNHEY, CDR2 SVGAGI. In nucleotides, the CDR3 is TGTGCCAGCAGTTACGATGGTTGGCAGCCCCAGCATTTT. This gives the protein CASSYDGWQPQHF.

This clone has a single count. This chain links TRBV29-1 with TRBJ1-1; D remains ambiguous. CDR1 and CDR2 (germline): SQVTM, ANQGSEA. The ends were cut back, 4 bases at V and 0 bases at J, with 9 bases in the middle. The CDR3 length is 13 residues. CDR3 region: CSVVEQLNTEAFF. CDR3 bases: TGCAGCGTTGTCGAACAGTTGAACACTGAAGCTTTCTTT.

The chain combines TRBV18 with TRBJ2-1, with 10 bases matching TRBD2. The length of the CDR3 is 15 residues. CDR1 KGHSH and CDR2 LQKENI come from the germline V gene. V was clipped by 2 bases and J by 6 bases; unmatched bases: 4. DNA of the CDR3: TGTGCCAGCTCACCAGGGATAGCGGGGGGCAATGAGCAGTTCTTC. Its protein is CASSPGIAGGNEQFF. Full variable domain (rest looked up from reference TRBV18 and TRBJ2-1): NAGVMQNPRHLVRRRGQEARLRCSPMKGHSHVYWYRQLPEEGLKFMVYLQKENIIDESGMPKERFSAEFPKEGPSILRIQQVVRGDSAAYFCASSPGIAGGNEQFFGPGTRLTVL.

The chain recombines TRBV6-5 with TRBJ2-3; D remains unclear. Germline loops: CDR1 MNHEY, CDR2 SVGAGI. The V end lost 2 bases, the J end lost 4 bases, and 7 bases lay between the germline ends. This CDR3 contains 13 residues. CDR3 in amino acids: CASSYGQADTQYF. CDR3 DNA: TGTGCCAGCAGTTACGGTCAAGCAGATACGCAGTATTTT.

Here the CDR3 DNA reads TGTGCCAGCAGTGAAGGGTACACGGCAACTAATGAAAAACTGTTTTTT. Its translation: CASSEGYTATNEKLFF. The rearrangement uses TRBV25-1 and TRBJ1-4; D is unresolved. The V end was cut by 2 bases, the J end by 0 bases, with 10 bases between. The CDR3 covers 16 residues. Germline V gives CDR1 MGHDK, CDR2 SYGVNS.

This clone came up once. The chain uses TRBV5-1 and TRBJ2-2; D gene unclear. The CDR3 has 14 residues. V lost 3 bases to trimming and J lost 8 bases, with 14 bases between them. Germline CDR1 reads SGHRS; CDR2 reads YFSETQ. As DNA, the CDR3 is TGCGCCAGCAGCTCGCGGCCCGTTTCGGGGGAGCTGTTTTTT. This sequence encodes CASSSRPVSGELFF.

This chain links TRBV7-8 with TRBJ2-7; TRBD1 aligns across 8 bases. The germline gives CDR1 SGHVS, CDR2 FQNEAQ. The trim removed 3 bases at V and 3 bases at J, leaving 4 bases unmatched. This CDR3 is built from 14 residues. CDR3 amino acids: CASSLRQGIYEQYF. In DNA, the CDR3 is TGTGCCAGCAGCTTGAGACAGGGGATCTACGAGCAGTACTTC.

This chain joins TRBV11-2 and TRBJ2-1, with D possibly being TRBD1 (6 bases). This CDR3 comprises 13 residues. Trimming cost V 3 bases and J 9 bases, with 12 bases left between them. Germline-derived CDR1 and CDR2 are SGHAT and FQNNGV. The CDR3: CASSLDRYGEQFF. CDR3 DNA sequence: TGTGCCAGCAGCTTGGACAGATACGGTGAGCAGTTCTTC.

Comment on this clone: The sample contains more than one DNA sequence encoding this CDR3. The chain links TRBV18 to TRBJ1-2, with 8 positions matching TRBD1. J gave up 5 bases and V 3 bases, and 2 bases lay outside the gene matches. The germline CDR1 and CDR2 sequences are KGHSH and LQKENI. CDR3 length: 13 amino acids. CDR3 in amino acids: CASSPGQDYGYTF. As DNA, the CDR3 is TGTGCCAGCTCACCGGGACAGGATTATGGCTACACCTTC.

The rearrangement uses TRBV27 and TRBJ1-6; no reliable D call. The V end lost 5 bases, the J end lost 3 bases, and 11 bases lay between the germline ends. Per the germline V gene, CDR1 is MNHEY and CDR2 is SMNVEV (reference sequence). This CDR3 contains 15 residues. The CDR3 DNA sequence: TGTGCCAGCAGTCTGGACCGCCTCTATAATTCACCCCTCCACTTT. This codes for CASSLDRLYNSPLHF.

This sequence joins TRBV7-3 and TRBJ2-2; D is uncertain. The length of the CDR3 is 16 residues. Trimming left V 2 bases short and J 1 base short, with 11 bases between. CDR1 is SGHTA and CDR2 is FQGTGA in the germline V gene. The CDR3 here is CASSLLPTLNTGELFF. The DNA of the CDR3 is TGTGCCAGCAGCTTACTTCCGACACTGAACACCGGGGAGCTGTTTTTT.

The V gene is TRBV5-1, the J gene TRBJ1-6, with a possible D match to TRBD1 (5 bases). V was clipped by 0 bases and J by 7 bases, with 11 bases between them. CDR1 SGHRS and CDR2 YFSETQ come from the germline V gene. The CDR3 runs 15 residues. This chain's CDR3 is CASSLAGGMNSPLHF. In DNA form, the CDR3 reads TGCGCCAGCAGCTTGGCCGGGGGTATGAATTCACCCCTCCACTTT.

The genes are TRBV7-6 and TRBJ1-3; no clear D. Trimming removed 5 bases from V and 0 bases from J, with 8 bases in between. This CDR3 has 14 amino acids. Germline CDR1 is SGHVS and CDR2 is FNYEAQ. The CDR3: CASSTLASGNTIYF. CDR3 DNA sequence: TGTGCCAGCAGCACCTTAGCCTCTGGAAACACCATATATTTT.

The J gene is TRBJ1-6, the V gene TRBV23-1, with D unresolved. TRBV23-1 is known as an ORF, though its function is uncertain. This CDR3 is built from 12 residues. The V end lost 2 bases, the J end lost 7 bases, and 3 bases lay between the germline ends. The CDR3 loop is CASSQRNSPLHF. CDR3 bases: TGCGCCAGCAGTCAAAGGAATTCACCCCTCCACTTT.

This clone appeared a single time. V usage is TRBV2 and J usage is TRBJ2-3; no reliable D call. This CDR3 is built from 12 residues. Deletions cut 7 bases from V and 9 bases from J, with 14 bases between. Germline CDR1 is SNHLY and CDR2 is FYNNEI. This CDR3 is CASTPRKGTQYF. The DNA for the CDR3 is TGTGCCAGCACCCCCAGGAAGGGAACGCAGTATTTT.

The rearrangement uses TRBV4-1 and TRBJ2-6, with D unresolved. CDR1 and CDR2 from the germline V gene are MGHRA and YSYEKL. The V end lost 3 bases, the J end lost 1 base, and 10 bases lay between the germline ends. CDR3 size: 16 residues. CDR3 sequence (DNA): TGCGCCAGCAGCCAGCAGACTCCGTCTGGGGCCAACGTCCTGACTTTC. Residues: CASSQQTPSGANVLTF.

The rearrangement uses TRBV2 and TRBJ2-1; 7 bases map to TRBD1. Per germline, CDR1 SNHLY and CDR2 FYNNEI. The trim removed 6 bases at V and 2 bases at J, leaving 7 bases unmatched. This CDR3 region has 15 residues. The CDR3 nucleotides are TGTGCCAGCAGGCGACAGGGCAGTACCTACAATGAGCAGTTCTTC. It specifies CASRRQGSTYNEQFF.

The J gene is TRBJ2-2, the V gene TRBV7-9; D is unresolved. The germline V gene has CDR1 SEHNR and CDR2 FQNEAQ (reference sequence). Trimming cost V 6 bases and J 0 bases, with 5 bases left between them. The CDR3 totals 13 residues. The CDR3 protein is CASRPSNTGELFF. CDR3 DNA: TGTGCCAGCAGGCCTTCGAACACCGGGGAGCTGTTTTTT.

There are a few counts of this clone. The chain carries TRBV7-3 and TRBJ2-7; the match to TRBD2 covers 7 bases. After removal of 1 base from V and 2 bases from J, the junction contained 5 bases not matched to a gene. The V gene's germline CDR1 is SGHTA and CDR2 FQGTGA. CDR3 length: 15 residues. In DNA form, the CDR3 reads TGTGCCAGCAGCTTAAGCGGGGGAGACCCCTACGAGCAGTACTTC. Amino acid sequence: CASSLSGGDPYEQYF.

This CDR3 is CASSVGLNEQFF. The CDR3 DNA is TGCGCCAGCAGTGTTGGCCTCAATGAGCAGTTCTTC. V and J are TRBV10-2 and TRBJ2-1; D gene unclear. This CDR3 spans 12 amino acids. Germline values: CDR1 WSHSY, CDR2 SAAADI. The germline V and J ends were trimmed by 4 bases and 6 bases, with 7 bases remaining between them.

Of note for this clone: Mismatch with germline at one junction end may stem from a read error. The chain recombines TRBV2 with TRBJ2-7; D is ambiguous. Germline CDR1 and CDR2: SNHLY and FYNNEI. The CDR3 consists of 15 residues. Here the CDR3 DNA reads TGTGCCAGCAGTGAAGCGCTTCGGCTCTCCCACGAGCAGTACTTC. Translated: CASSEALRLSHEQYF.

This clone came up once. This chain connects TRBV7-6 to TRBJ1-1, with D hard to call. Germline V gene lookup returns CDR1 SGHVS and CDR2 FNYEAQ. This CDR3 is 14 amino acids long. Trimming left V 4 bases short and J 10 bases short, with 19 bases between. Written as DNA, the CDR3 is TGTGCCAGCAGCTCCCTGCCCCACCAGGAAGGAGCTTTCTTT. The encoded protein is CASSSLPHQEGAFF.

The rearrangement links TRBV19 to TRBJ1-5, with a weak D call TRBD1 (5 bases). V was cut by 7 bases and J by 6 bases, with 16 bases left in between. Looked up from germline, CDR1 is LNHDA and CDR2 is SQIVND (reference sequence). The CDR3 spans 14 residues. The CDR3 nucleotides read TGTGCCAGTATAGGGACGCAGGGAGCTCAGCCCCAGCATTTT. Encoded protein: CASIGTQGAQPQHF.